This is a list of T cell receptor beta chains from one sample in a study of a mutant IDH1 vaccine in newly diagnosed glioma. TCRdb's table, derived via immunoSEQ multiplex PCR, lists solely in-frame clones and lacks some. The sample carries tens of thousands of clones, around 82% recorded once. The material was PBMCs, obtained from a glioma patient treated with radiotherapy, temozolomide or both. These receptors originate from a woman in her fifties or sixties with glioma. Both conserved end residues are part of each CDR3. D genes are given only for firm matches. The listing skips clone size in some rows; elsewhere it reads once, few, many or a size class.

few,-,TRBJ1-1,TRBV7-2,CASSADRNTEAFF,TGTGCCAGCAGCGCGGACAGGAACACTGAAGCTTTCTTT
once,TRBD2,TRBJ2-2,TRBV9,CASSHQAGGDTGELFF,TGTGCCAGCAGCCATCAAGCGGGGGGCGACACCGGGGAGCTGTTTTTT
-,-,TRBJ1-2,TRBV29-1,CSVGDSGYTF,TGCAGCGTTGGAGACAGTGGCTACACCTTC
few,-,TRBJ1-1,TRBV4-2,CASSQDMEGTEAFF,TGTGCCAGCAGCCAAGATATGGAGGGCACTGAAGCTTTCTTT
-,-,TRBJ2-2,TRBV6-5,CASSWSTGELFF,TGTGCCAGCAGTTGGTCCACCGGGGAGCTGTTTTTT
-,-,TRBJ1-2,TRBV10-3,CAISEGSGGGYTF,TGTGCCATCAGTGAGGGTTCGGGAGGAGGCTACACCTTC
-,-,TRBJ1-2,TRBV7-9,CASSSWGATSPNYGYTF,TGTGCCAGCAGTTCCTGGGGGGCGACTTCGCCGAACTATGGCTACACCTTC
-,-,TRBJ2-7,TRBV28,CASERLSGYEQYF,TGTGCCAGCGAAAGGCTTAGTGGGTACGAGCAGTACTTC
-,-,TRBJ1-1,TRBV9,CASSVTNTEAFF,TGTGCCAGCAGCGTAACGAACACTGAAGCTTTCTTT
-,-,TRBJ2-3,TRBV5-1,CASSSRDRRTDTQYF,TGCGCCAGCAGCTCCCGGGATCGACGGACAGATACGCAGTATTTT
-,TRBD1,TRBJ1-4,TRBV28,CASSLFGRVGGSTNEKLFF,TGTGCCAGCAGTTTATTTGGAAGGGTAGGGGGCTCAACTAATGAAAAACTGTTTTTT
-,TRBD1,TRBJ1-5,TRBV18,CASSPGTGGNQPQHF,TGTGCCAGCTCACCGGGGACAGGGGGCAATCAGCCCCAGCATTTT
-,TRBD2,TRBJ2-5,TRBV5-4,CASSDPGLAGKETQYF,TGTGCCAGCAGCGATCCGGGACTAGCGGGAAAAGAGACCCAGTACTTC
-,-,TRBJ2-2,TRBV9,CASSLDTGELFF,TGTGCCAGCAGCCTGGACACCGGGGAGCTGTTTTTT
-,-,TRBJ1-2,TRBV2,CASSEQGLPSYTF,TGTGCCAGCAGTGAACAGGGCCTCCCGAGCTACACCTTC
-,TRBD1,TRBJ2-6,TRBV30,CASGGQGFTTGANVLTF,TGTGCCTCGGGGGGACAGGGCTTCACTACTGGGGCCAACGTCCTGACTTTC
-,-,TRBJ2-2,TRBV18,CASSPDRSANTGELFF,TGTGCCAGCTCTCCCGACAGGTCAGCGAACACCGGGGAGCTGTTTTTT
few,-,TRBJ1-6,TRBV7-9,CASSLTGYSPLHF,TGTGCCAGCAGCTTGACAGGCTATTCACCCCTCCACTTT
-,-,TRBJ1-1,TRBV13,CASSLNVGTEAFF,TGTGCCAGCAGCTTAAATGTGGGCACTGAAGCTTTCTTT
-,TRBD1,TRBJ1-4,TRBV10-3,CAIRGDRAETNEKLFF,TGTGCCATCAGGGGGGACAGGGCGGAAACTAATGAAAAACTGTTTTTT
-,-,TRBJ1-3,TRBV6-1,CASSPRGQNGNTIYF,TGTGCCAGCAGTCCTCGGGGGCAAAATGGAAACACCATATATTTT
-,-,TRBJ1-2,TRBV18,CASSPQGSGYTF,TGTGCCAGCTCACCACAGGGATCCGGCTACACCTTC
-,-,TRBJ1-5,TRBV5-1,CASSLAGGYQPQHF,TGCGCCAGCAGCTTGGCCGGGGGGTATCAGCCCCAGCATTTT
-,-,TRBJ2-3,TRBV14,CASSQGRESTQYF,TGTGCCAGCAGCCAAGGCAGGGAGAGTACGCAGTATTTT
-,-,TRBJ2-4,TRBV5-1,CASSSDLGAKNIQYF,TGCGCCAGCAGCTCGGACCTGGGGGCCAAAAACATTCAGTACTTC
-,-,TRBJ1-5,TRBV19,CASTKTGRRTNQPQHF,TGTGCCAGTACCAAAACTGGGAGACGGACCAATCAGCCCCAGCATTTT
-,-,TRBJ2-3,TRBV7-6,CASSLGGGPVDTQYF,TGTGCCAGCAGCTTAGGGGGGGGGCCGGTAGATACGCAGTATTTT
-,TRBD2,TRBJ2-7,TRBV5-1,CASSQGTSGLYEQYF,TGCGCCAGCAGCCAGGGGACTAGTGGGCTATACGAGCAGTACTTC
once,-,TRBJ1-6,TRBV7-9,CASSLGNSPLHF,TGTGCCAGCAGCTTAGGGAATTCACCCCTCCACTTT
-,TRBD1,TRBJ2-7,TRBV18,CASSPGTGNPYEQYF,TGTGCCAGCTCACCGGGGACAGGAAACCCTTACGAGCAGTACTTC
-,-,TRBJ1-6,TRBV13,CASSPNHHGEVSPLHF,TGTGCCAGCAGCCCTAATCACCACGGTGAGGTTTCACCCCTCCACTTT
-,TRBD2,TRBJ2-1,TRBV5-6,CASSPSGRGTYNEQFF,TGTGCCAGCAGCCCTTCCGGGAGGGGTACCTACAATGAGCAGTTCTTC
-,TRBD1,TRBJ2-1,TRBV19,CASTLTGGSYNEQFF,TGTGCCAGTACCCTGACAGGGGGATCCTACAATGAGCAGTTCTTC
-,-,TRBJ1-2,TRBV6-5,CASSYSGTSYGYTF,TGTGCCAGCAGTTACTCGGGTACTAGCTATGGCTACACCTTC
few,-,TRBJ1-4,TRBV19,CASKTGEKLFF,TGTGCCAGTAAAACAGGCGAAAAACTGTTTTTT
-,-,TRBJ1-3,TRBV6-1,CASSEIRGTGNTIYF,TGTGCCAGCAGTGAAATTCGGGGGACTGGAAACACCATATATTTT
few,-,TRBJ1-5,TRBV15,CATSRDPGSHQPQHF,TGTGCCACCAGCAGAGATCCAGGGTCGCATCAGCCCCAGCATTTT
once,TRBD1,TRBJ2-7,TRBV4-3,CASSQASPGQWDYEQYF,TGCGCCAGCAGCCAAGCATCCCCGGGACAGTGGGACTACGAGCAGTACTTC
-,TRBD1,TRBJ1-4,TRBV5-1,CASSQGQGHEKLFF,TGCGCCAGCAGCCAGGGACAGGGGCATGAAAAACTGTTTTTT
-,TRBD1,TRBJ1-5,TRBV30,CAWSVGTGNQPQHF,TGTGCCTGGAGTGTAGGGACAGGGAATCAGCCCCAGCATTTT
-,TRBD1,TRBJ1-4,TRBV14,CASSPRQGRGNDEKLFF,TGTGCCAGCAGCCCTAGACAGGGACGCGGGAACGATGAAAAACTGTTTTTT
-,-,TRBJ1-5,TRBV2,CASLGVRNQPQHF,TGTGCCAGCTTAGGGGTTAGGAATCAGCCCCAGCATTTT
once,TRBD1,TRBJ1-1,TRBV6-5,CASSSMTGGPNTEAFF,TGTGCCAGCAGTTCCATGACAGGGGGCCCGAACACTGAAGCTTTCTTT